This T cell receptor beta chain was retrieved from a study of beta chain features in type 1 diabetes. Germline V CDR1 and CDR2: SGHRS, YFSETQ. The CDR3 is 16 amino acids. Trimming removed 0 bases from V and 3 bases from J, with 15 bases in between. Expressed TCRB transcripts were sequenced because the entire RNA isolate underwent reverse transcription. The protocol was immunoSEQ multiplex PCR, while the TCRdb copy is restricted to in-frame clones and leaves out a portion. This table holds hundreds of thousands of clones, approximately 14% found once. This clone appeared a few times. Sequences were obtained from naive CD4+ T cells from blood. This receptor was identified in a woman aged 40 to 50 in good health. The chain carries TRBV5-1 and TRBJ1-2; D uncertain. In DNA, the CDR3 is TGCGCCAGCAGCTTGGCCGCCCGCGCAAGTCACTATGGCTACACCTTC. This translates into CASSLAARASHYGYTF. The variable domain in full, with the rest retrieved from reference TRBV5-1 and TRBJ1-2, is KAGVTQTPRYLIKTRGQQVTLSCSPISGHRSVSWYQQTPGQGLQFLFEYFSETQRNKGNFPGRFSGRQFSNSRSEMNVSTLELGDSALYLCASSLAARASHYGYTFGSGTRLTVV.